This TCR beta chain was sequenced for a study of T cells after yellow fever vaccination. Trimming left V 5 bases short and J 1 base short, with 12 bases between. This CDR3 contains 15 residues. Overall study results and limits: The study re-detected most primary-vaccination clones after the booster (roughly 96% CD4, 88% CD8).

TCRdb analysed the 5' RACE reads with MiXCR anew, one entry per CDR3 protein. The repertoire holds 150,000 to 200,000 distinct CDR3 sequences, with 11% as singletons. As regards this clonotype: Antigen unknown.

Material: CD8+ T cells sorted from PBMCs, obtained 15 days after the yellow fever booster vaccination. This clonotype was sampled from a man younger than 35 who received the YFV17D yellow fever vaccine. The chain couples TRBV12-3 or TRBV12-4 to TRBJ1-5, with unresolved D. CDR3: CASSPLTGSNQPQHF. CDR3 DNA: TGTGCCAGCAGTCCCCTGACGGGCAGCAATCAGCCCCAGCATTTT.